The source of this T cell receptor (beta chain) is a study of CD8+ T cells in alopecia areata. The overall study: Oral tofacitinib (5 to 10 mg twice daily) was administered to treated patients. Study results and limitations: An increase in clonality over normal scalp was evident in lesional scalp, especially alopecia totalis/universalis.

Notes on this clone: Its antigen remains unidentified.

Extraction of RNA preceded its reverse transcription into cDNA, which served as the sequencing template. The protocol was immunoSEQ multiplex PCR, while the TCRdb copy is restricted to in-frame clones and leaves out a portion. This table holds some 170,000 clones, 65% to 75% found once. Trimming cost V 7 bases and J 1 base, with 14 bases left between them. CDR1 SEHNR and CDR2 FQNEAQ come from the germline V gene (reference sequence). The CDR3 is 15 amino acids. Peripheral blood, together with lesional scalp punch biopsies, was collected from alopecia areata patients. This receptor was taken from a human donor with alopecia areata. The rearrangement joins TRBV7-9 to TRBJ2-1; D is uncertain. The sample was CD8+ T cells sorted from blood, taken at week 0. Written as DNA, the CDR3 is TGTGCCAGCATCGATGCCAAGATGTCCTACAATGAGCAGTTCTTC. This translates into CASIDAKMSYNEQFF.